The 11 T cell receptor beta chains reported below all come from one sample, sequenced in a study of CD4 T cells in relation to SARS-CoV-2 and coronaviruses. Unexposed donor CD4+ T cells date from 2011-2018, before the COVID-19 pandemic. After ten to eleven days of culture, CD4+ T cells were isolated. Their target antigens are unknown. Profiling relied on immunoSEQ multiplex PCR, and the TCRdb table lists in-frame clones only, not all of them. The sample holds some 21,000 clones, 60% to 80% seen once. Sequences were obtained from CD4+ T cells from PBMCs, cultured in vitro. The receptors here all came from a human donor in good health.

The CDR3 is CASSTGAGTEAFF. Here the CDR3 DNA reads TGTGCCAGCTCCACTGGGGCCGGCACTGAAGCTTTCTTT. The chain combines TRBV18 with TRBJ1-1; perhaps TRBD1 as D (5 bases). CDR1 and CDR2 (germline): KGHSH, LQKENI. V lost 6 bases and J lost 4, with 12 bases in between. The CDR3 is made up of 13 amino acids.

This chain connects TRBV29-1 to TRBJ2-1; perhaps D is TRBD1 or TRBD2 (6 bases each). This CDR3 region has 11 residues. Between the trimmed V and J ends, which lost 4 bases and 10 bases, there was a span of 11 bases. Germline-derived CDR1 and CDR2 are SQVTM and ANQGSEA. Here the CDR3 reads CSVVRGGEQFF. The CDR3 region has the DNA TGCAGCGTTGTCAGGGGAGGCGAGCAGTTCTTC.

The table lists this clone with a few counts. The V call is TRBV19, the J call TRBJ2-1; D may be TRBD1 or TRBD2 (5 bases each). Trimming cost V 10 bases and J 3 bases, with 16 bases left between them. Germline loops: CDR1 LNHDA, CDR2 SQIVND (reference sequence). The CDR3 has 14 amino acids. The CDR3 DNA is TGTGCCACCCGGGGCGAGGGCCGCTACAATGAGCAGTTCTTC. Its protein product is CATRGEGRYNEQFF.

This clone appeared a few times. V gene TRBV9 combines with J gene TRBJ1-1; D unclear. This CDR3 has 13 residues. The germline gives CDR1 SGDLS, CDR2 YYNGEE. V was pared by 4 bases and J by 3 bases, with 10 bases between. For the CDR3, the DNA is TGTGCCAGCAGCCACTCGCGGGACACTGAAGCTTTCTTT. This sequence encodes CASSHSRDTEAFF.

The chain recombines TRBV7-9 with TRBJ2-5; D is possibly TRBD1 (5 bases). Germline V gene lookup returns CDR1 SEHNR and CDR2 FQNEAQ (reference sequence). The CDR3 totals 13 residues. V lost 5 bases to trimming and J lost 1 base, with 8 bases between them. For the CDR3, the DNA is TGTGCCAGCAGCCTAGGGGTCCAAGAGACCCAGTACTTC. Its protein product is CASSLGVQETQYF.

This clone was counted once. This chain links TRBV6-5 with TRBJ2-7; maybe TRBD2 (5 bases). There are 12 residues in the CDR3. Trimming shortened V by 8 bases and J by 2 bases, and 10 bases separated the two germline ends. Germline V lookup: CDR1 MNHEY, CDR2 SVGAGI. CDR3 bases: TGTGCCAGCCGGACGGGGACCTACGAGCAGTACTTC. It is translated as CASRTGTYEQYF.

The chain uses TRBV6-6 and TRBJ1-6, with D possibly matching TRBD1 (5 bases). The CDR3 is made up of 12 amino acids. Trimming cost V 8 bases and J 7 bases, with 9 bases left between them. Germline-derived CDR1 and CDR2 are MNHNY and SVGAGI (reference sequence). DNA of the CDR3: TGTGCCAGCGGCAGGGCCAATTCACCCCTCCACTTT. This codes for CASGRANSPLHF.

The V gene is TRBV5-6, the J gene TRBJ2-7; no definite D call. Germline assignment: CDR1 SGHDT and CDR2 YYEEEE. V was trimmed by 4 bases and J by 1 base, leaving 12 bases between them. The length of the CDR3 is 14 residues. The CDR3 is CASSVGRYSYEQYF. The CDR3 coding sequence is TGTGCCAGCAGCGTCGGACGGTATTCCTACGAGCAGTACTTC.

The chain employs TRBV12-3 or TRBV12-4 and TRBJ1-1; D is uncertain. Trimming pared 6 bases from V and 3 bases from J, leaving 8 bases between. CDR3 length: 12 amino acids. For the CDR3, the DNA is TGTGCCAGCAGCCGGATTGACACTGAAGCTTTCTTT. This translates into CASSRIDTEAFF.

The rearrangement links TRBV20-1 to TRBJ2-3, with 8 bases fitting TRBD2. The CDR3 has 14 amino acids. The ends lost 3 bases at V and 6 bases at J; junction bases unmatched: 8. Germline CDR1 DFQATT, CDR2 SNEGSKA (reference sequence). The CDR3 nucleotides read TGCAGTGCTAGTTATAGCGGGATAGGTGATACGCAGTATTTT. Protein sequence: CSASYSGIGDTQYF.

The gene calls are TRBV27 and TRBJ2-5; the D gene is possibly TRBD1 (6 bases). Trimming stripped 2 bases from V and 7 bases from J, with 11 bases between. The CDR3 is 13 amino acids. CDR1 is MNHEY and CDR2 is SMNVEV in the germline V gene (reference sequence). The CDR3 sequence: CASSLKSRGTQYF. The CDR3 region has the DNA TGTGCCAGCAGTTTAAAGTCCAGGGGGACCCAGTACTTC.